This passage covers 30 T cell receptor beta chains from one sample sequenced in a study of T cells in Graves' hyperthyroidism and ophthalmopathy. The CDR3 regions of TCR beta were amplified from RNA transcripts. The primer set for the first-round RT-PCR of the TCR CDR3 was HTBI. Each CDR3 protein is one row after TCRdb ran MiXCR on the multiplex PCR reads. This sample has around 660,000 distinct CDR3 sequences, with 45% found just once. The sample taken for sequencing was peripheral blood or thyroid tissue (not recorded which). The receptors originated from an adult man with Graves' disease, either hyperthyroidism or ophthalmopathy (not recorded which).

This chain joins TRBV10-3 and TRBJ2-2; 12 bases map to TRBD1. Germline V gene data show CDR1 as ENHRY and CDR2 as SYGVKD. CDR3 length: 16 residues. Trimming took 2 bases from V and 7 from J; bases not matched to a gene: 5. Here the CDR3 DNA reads TGTGCCATCAGTGAGCCGGGACAGGGGGCCGGCGGGGAGCTGTTTTTT. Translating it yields CAISEPGQGAGGELFF.

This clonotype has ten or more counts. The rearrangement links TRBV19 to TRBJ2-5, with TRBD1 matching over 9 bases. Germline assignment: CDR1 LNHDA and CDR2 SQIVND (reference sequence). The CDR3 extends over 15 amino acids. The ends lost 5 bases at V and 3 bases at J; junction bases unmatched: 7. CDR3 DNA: TGTGCCAGTAGTGACCGGGACAGGGAGAAAGAGACCCAGTACTTC. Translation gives CASSDRDREKETQYF.

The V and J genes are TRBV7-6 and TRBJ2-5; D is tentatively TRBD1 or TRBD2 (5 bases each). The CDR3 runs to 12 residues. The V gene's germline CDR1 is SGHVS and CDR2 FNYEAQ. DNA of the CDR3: TGTGCTGCCCCCGGGGCCTGGGAGACCCAGTACTTC. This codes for CAAPGAWETQYF.

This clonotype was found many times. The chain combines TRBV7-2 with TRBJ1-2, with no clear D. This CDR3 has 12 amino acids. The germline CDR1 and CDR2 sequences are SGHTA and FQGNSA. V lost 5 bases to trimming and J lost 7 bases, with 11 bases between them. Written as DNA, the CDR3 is TGTGCCAGCAGCCGTCTGGTCCTTGGCTACACCTTC. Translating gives CASSRLVLGYTF.

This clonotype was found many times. CDR3 loop: CSVGGRETQYF. CDR3 coding DNA: TGCAGTGTCGGGGGGAGGGAGACCCAGTACTTC. The gene calls are TRBV29-1 and TRBJ2-5; 7 positions match TRBD2. Germline V gives CDR1 SQVTM, CDR2 ANQGSEA. The CDR3 has 11 residues.

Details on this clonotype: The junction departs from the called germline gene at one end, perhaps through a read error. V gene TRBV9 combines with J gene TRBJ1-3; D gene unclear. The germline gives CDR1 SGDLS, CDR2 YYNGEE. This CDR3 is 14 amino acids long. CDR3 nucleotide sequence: TGTGCCAGCAGCGTAGCTACCTCTGGAAACACCATGTATTTT. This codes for CASSVATSGNTMYF.

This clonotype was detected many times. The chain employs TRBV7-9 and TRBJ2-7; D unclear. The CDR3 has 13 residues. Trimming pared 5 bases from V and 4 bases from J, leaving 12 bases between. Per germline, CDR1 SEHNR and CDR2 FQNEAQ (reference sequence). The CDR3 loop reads CASSPSAGYEQYF. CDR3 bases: TGTGCCAGCAGCCCGTCCGCAGGTTACGAGCAGTACTTC.

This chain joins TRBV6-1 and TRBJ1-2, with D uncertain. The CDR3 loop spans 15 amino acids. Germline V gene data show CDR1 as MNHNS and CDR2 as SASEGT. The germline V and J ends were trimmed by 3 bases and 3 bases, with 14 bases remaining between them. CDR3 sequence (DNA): TGTGCCAGCAGTGATCCACCGGACGGATACTATGGCTACACCTTC. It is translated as CASSDPPDGYYGYTF.

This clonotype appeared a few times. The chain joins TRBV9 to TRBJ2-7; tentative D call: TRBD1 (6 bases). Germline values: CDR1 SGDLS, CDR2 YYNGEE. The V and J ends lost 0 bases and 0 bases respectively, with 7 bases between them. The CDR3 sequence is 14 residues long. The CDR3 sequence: CASSVGDTSYEQYF. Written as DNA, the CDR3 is TGTGCCAGCAGCGTAGGGGACACCTCCTACGAGCAGTACTTC. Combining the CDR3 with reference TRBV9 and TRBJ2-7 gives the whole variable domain DSGVTQTPKHLITATGQRVTLRCSPRSGDLSVYWYQQSLDQGLQFLIQYYNGEERAKGNILERFSAQQFPDLHSELNLSSLELGDSALYFCASSVGDTSYEQYFGPGTRLTVT.

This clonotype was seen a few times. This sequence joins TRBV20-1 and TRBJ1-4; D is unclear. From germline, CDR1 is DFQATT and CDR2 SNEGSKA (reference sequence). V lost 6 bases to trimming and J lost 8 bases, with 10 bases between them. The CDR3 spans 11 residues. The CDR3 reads CSADHVEKLFF. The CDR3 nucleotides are TGCAGTGCGGACCACGTAGAAAAACTGTTTTTT.

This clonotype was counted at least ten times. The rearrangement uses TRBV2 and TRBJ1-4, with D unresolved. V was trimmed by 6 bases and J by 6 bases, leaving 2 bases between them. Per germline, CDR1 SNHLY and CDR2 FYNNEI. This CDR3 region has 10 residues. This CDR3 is CASRDEKLFF. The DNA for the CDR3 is TGTGCCAGCAGGGATGAAAAACTGTTTTTT.

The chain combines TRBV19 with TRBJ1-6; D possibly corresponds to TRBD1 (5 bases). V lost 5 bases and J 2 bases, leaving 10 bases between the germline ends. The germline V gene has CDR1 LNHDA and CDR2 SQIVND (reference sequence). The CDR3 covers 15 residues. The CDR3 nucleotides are TGTGCCAGTAGTCCCGACAGCCCCTATAATTCACCCCTCCACTTT. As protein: CASSPDSPYNSPLHF. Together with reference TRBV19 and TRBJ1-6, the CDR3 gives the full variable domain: DGGITQSPKYLFRKEGQNVTLSCEQNLNHDAMYWYRQDPGQGLRLIYYSQIVNDFQKGDIAEGYSVSREKKESFPLTVTSAQKNPTAFYLCASSPDSPYNSPLHFGNGTRLTVT.

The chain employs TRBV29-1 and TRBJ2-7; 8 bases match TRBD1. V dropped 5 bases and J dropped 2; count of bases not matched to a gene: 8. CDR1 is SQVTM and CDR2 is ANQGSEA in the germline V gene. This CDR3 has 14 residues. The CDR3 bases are TGCAGCGTTCTGGACAGGGACAACCCCTACGAGCAGTACTTC. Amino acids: CSVLDRDNPYEQYF.

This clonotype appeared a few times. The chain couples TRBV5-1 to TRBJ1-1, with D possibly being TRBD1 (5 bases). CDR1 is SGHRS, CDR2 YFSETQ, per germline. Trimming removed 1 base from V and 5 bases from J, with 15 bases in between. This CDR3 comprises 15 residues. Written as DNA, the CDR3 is TGCGCCAGCAGCTTGTTTGGGGGAGCCGGGACTGAAGCTTTCTTT. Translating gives CASSLFGGAGTEAFF.

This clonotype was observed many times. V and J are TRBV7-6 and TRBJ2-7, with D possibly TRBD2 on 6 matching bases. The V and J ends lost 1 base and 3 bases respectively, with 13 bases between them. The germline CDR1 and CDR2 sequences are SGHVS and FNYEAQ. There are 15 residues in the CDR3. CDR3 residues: CASSLEWGGNYEQYF. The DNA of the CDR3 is TGTGCCAGCAGCTTAGAGTGGGGAGGAAACTACGAGCAGTACTTC. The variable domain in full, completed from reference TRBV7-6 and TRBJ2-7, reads GAGVSQSPRYKVTKRGQDVALRCDPISGHVSLYWYRQALGQGPEFLTYFNYEAQQDKSGLPNDRFSAERPEGSISTLTIQRTEQRDSAMYRCASSLEWGGNYEQYFGPGTRLTVT.

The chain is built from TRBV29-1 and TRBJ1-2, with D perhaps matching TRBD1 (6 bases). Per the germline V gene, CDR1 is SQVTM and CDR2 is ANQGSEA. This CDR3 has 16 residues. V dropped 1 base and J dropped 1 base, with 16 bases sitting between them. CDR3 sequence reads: CSVEGQGRGINYGYTF. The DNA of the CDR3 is TGCAGCGTTGAAGGGCAGGGGCGAGGGATTAACTATGGCTACACCTTC.

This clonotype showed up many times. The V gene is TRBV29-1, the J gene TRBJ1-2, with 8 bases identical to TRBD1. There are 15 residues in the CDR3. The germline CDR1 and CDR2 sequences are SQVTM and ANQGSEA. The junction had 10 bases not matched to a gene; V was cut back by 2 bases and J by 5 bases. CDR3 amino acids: CSVEPMDRVGYGYTF. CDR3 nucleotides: TGCAGCGTTGAACCCATGGACAGGGTTGGTTATGGCTACACCTTC.

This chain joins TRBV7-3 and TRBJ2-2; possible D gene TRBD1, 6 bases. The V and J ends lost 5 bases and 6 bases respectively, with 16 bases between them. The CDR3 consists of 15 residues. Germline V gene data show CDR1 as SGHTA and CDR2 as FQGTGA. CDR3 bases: TGTGCCAGCAGCCCCACCGGGACAATCCCCGGGGAGCTGTTTTTT. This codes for CASSPTGTIPGELFF.

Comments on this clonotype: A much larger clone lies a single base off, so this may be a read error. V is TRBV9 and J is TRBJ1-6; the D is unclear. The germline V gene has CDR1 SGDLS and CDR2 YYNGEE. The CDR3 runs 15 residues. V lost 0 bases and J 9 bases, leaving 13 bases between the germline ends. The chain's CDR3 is CASSVDPRDGSPLHF. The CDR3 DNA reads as TGTGCCAGCAGCGTAGATCCGAGGGATGGTTCACCCCTCCACTTT.

The CDR3 protein is CATRATSGRAAGELFF. In DNA, the CDR3 is TGTGCCACCAGGGCGACTAGCGGGAGGGCAGCCGGGGAGCTGTTTTTT. The J gene is TRBJ2-2, the V gene TRBV24-1, with TRBD2 matching 14 bases. CDR3 length: 16 residues. The germline CDR1 and CDR2 sequences are KGHDR and SFDVKD. The trim removed 7 bases at V and 6 bases at J, leaving 6 bases unmatched.

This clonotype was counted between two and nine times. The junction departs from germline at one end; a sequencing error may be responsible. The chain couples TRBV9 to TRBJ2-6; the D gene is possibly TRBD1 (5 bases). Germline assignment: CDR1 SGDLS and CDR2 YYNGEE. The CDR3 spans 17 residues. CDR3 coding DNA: TGTGCCAGCAGCCTCGACTGGTCTCTGTCTGGGGCCAACGGCCTGACTTTC. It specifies CASSLDWSLSGANGLTF.

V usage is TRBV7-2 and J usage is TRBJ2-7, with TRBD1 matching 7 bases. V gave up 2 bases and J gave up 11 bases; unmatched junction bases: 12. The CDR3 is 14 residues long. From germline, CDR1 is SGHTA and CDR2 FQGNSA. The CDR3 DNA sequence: TGTGCCAGCAGCTTACCGGGACCCAGGGGGAATGAGTACTTC. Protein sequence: CASSLPGPRGNEYF.

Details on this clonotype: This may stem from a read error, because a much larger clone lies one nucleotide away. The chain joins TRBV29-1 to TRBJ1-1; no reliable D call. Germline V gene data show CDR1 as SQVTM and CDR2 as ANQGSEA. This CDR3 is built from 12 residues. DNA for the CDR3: TGCAGCGTTGGTATAACGAACACTGAAGCTTTATTT. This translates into CSVGITNTEALF.

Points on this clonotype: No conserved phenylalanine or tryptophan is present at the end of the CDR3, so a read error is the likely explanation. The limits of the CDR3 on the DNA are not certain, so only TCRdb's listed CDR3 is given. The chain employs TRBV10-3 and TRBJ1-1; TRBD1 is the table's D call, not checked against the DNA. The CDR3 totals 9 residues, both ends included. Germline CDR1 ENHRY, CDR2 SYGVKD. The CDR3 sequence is CAISESTGQ.

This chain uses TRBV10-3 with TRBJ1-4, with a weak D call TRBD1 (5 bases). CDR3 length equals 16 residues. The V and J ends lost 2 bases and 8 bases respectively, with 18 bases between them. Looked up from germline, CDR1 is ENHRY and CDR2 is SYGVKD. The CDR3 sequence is CAISEVPAGGEEKLFF. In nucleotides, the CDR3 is TGTGCCATCAGTGAGGTCCCGGCCGGGGGTGAAGAAAAACTGTTTTTT.

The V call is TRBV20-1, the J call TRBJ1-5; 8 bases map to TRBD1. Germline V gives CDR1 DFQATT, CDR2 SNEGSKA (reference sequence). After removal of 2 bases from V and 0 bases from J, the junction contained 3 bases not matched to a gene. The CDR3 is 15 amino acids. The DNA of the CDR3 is TGCAGTGCTAGATCAACAGGGGGTAGCAATCAGCCCCAGCATTTT. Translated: CSARSTGGSNQPQHF.

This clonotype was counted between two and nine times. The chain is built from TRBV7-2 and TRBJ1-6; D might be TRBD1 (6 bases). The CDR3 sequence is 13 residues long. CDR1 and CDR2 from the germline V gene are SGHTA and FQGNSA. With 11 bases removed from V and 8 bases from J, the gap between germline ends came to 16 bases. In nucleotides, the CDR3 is TGTGCCGCCTCGGGACATTTTGATTCACCCCTCCACTTT. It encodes CAASGHFDSPLHF.

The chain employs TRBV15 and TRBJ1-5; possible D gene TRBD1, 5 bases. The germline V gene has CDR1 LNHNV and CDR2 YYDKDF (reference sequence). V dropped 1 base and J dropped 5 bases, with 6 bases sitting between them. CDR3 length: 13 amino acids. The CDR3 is CATSRGGYQPQHF. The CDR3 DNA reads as TGTGCCACCAGCAGAGGGGGGTATCAGCCCCAGCATTTT.

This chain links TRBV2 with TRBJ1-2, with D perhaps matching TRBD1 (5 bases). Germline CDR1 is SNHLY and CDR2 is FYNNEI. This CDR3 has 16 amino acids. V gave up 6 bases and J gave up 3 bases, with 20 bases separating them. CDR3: CASSLEEAGRYYGYTF. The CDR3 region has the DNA TGTGCCAGCAGCTTAGAGGAGGCAGGGCGATACTATGGCTACACCTTC. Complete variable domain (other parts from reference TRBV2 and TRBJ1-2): EPEVTQTPSHQVTQMGQEVILRCVPISNHLYFYWYRQILGQKVEFLVSFYNNEISEKSEIFDDQFSVERPDGSNFTLKIRSTKLEDSAMYFCASSLEEAGRYYGYTFGSGTRLTVV.

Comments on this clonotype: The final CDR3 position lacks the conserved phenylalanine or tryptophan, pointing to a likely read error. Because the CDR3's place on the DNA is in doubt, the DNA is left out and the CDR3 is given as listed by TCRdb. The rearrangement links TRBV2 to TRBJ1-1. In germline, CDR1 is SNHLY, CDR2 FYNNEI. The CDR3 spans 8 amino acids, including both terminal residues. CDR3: CASSVPVS.